This T cell receptor (beta chain) was profiled in a study of blood T cell repertoires in COVID-19. About the study: Both acute and convalescent COVID-19 samples were obtained from the United States, Italy and Spain. The cDNA or gDNA used as material had been derived from T cells, B-cell-depleted T cells, or PBMCs.

This clone was counted once. The CDR3 has 15 amino acids. The V gene's germline CDR1 is LGHNA and CDR2 YSLEER. V gave up 1 base and J gave up 1 base, with 10 bases separating them. Original processing methods: Counts of nucleated cells, estimated from reference gene primer amplification, were obtained. Assay used: immunoSEQ multiplex PCR; TCRdb lists only in-frame clones, some missing. V and J calls and clone size are those listed in that table; D and trimming were worked out from the DNA. Of tens of thousands of clones in the sample, around 83% were seen once. This sequence originates from a woman aged 55-70 years with acute or convalescent COVID-19. The V gene is TRBV4-3, the J gene TRBJ1-1; D ambiguous. Sequenced: peripheral blood. The CDR3: CASSQGMGRNTEAFF. The CDR3 region has the DNA TGCGCCAGCAGCCAAGGAATGGGGAGGAACACTGAAGCTTTCTTT.